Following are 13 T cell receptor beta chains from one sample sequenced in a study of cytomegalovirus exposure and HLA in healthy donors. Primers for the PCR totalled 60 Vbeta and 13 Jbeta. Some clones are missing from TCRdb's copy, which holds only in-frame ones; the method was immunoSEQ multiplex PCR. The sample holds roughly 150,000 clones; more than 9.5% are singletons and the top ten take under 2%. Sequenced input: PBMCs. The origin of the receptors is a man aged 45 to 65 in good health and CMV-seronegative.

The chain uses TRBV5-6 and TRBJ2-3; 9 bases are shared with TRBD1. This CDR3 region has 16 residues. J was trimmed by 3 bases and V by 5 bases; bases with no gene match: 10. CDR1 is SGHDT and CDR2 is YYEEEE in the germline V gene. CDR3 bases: TGTGCCAGCAGTCCGAACAGGGGGCGCACGACAGATACGCAGTATTTT. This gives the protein CASSPNRGRTTDTQYF.

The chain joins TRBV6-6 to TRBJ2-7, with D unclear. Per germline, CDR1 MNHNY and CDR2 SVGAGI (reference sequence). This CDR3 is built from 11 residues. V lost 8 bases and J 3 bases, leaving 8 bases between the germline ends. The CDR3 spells CASGAFYEQYF. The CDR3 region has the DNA TGTGCCAGCGGAGCTTTCTACGAGCAGTACTTC.

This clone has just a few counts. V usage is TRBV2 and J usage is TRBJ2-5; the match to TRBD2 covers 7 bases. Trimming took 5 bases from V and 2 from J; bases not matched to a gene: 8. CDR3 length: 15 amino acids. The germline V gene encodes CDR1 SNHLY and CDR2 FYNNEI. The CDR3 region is CASSPGEGVQETQYF. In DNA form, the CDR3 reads TGTGCCAGCAGTCCCGGGGAGGGAGTACAAGAGACCCAGTACTTC.

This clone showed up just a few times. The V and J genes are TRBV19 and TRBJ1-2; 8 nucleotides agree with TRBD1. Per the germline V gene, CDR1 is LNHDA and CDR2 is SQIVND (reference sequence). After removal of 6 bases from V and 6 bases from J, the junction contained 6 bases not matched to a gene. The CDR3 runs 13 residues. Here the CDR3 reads CASRPQGVDGYTF. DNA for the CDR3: TGTGCCAGTAGGCCACAGGGGGTTGATGGCTACACCTTC.

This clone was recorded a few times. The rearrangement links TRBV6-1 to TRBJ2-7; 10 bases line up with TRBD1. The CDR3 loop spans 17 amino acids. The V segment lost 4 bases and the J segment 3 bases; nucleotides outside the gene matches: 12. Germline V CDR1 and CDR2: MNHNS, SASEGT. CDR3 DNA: TGTGCCAGCAGTGTCTCCCCCCGGGACAGGGGTCTCTACGAGCAGTACTTC. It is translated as CASSVSPRDRGLYEQYF.

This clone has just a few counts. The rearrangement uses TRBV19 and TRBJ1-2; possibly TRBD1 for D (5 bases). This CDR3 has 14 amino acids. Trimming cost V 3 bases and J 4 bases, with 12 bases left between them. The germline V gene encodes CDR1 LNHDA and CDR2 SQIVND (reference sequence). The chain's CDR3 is CASSIDGGTYGYTF. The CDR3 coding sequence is TGTGCCAGTAGTATCGACGGGGGTACCTATGGCTACACCTTC.

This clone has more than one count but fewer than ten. The CDR3 loop is CAGQEEGAITEAFF. The CDR3 nucleotides read TGTGCCGGTCAGGAAGAGGGGGCTATTACTGAAGCTTTCTTT. The V gene is TRBV2, the J gene TRBJ1-1; 7 bases fit TRBD1. The germline V gene encodes CDR1 SNHLY and CDR2 FYNNEI. With 11 bases clipped from V and 5 bases from J, the junction kept 14 bases outside the gene matches. The CDR3 runs 14 residues.

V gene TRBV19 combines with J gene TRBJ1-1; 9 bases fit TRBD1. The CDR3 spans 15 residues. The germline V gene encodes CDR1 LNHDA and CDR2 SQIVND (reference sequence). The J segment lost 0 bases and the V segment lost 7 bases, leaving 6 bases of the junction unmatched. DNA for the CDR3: TGTGCCAGTAAGATGGACAGGGGAATGAACACTGAAGCTTTCTTT. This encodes CASKMDRGMNTEAFF.

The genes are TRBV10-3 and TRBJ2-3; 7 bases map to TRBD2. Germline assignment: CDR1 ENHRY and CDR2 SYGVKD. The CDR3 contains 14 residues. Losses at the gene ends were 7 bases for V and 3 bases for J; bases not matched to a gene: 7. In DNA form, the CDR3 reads TGTGCCATCAAGGCGGGAGTGGAGACAGATACGCAGTATTTT. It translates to CAIKAGVETDTQYF.

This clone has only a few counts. The CDR3 reads CASSLLAGQGNYGYTF. The CDR3 DNA sequence: TGTGCCAGCAGCTTGTTGGCGGGACAGGGAAACTATGGCTACACCTTC. V usage is TRBV11-1 and J usage is TRBJ1-2; the match to TRBD1 covers 9 bases. Germline CDR1 and CDR2: SGHAT and FQDESV (reference sequence). V gave up 3 bases and J gave up 2 bases; unmatched junction bases: 7. The CDR3 is 16 amino acids.

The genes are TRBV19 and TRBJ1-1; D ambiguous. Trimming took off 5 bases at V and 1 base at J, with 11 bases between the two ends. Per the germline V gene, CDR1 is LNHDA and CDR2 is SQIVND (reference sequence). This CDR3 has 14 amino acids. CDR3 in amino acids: CASSRVQSNTEAFF. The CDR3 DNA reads TGTGCCAGTAGTCGTGTGCAGTCGAACACTGAAGCTTTCTTT.

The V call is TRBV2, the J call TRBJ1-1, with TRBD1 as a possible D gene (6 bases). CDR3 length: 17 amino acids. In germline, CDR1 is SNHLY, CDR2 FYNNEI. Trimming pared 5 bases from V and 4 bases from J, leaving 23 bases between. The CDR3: CASSPGRGFGGRTEAFF. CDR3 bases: TGTGCCAGCAGTCCCGGGAGGGGGTTTGGGGGCCGCACTGAAGCTTTCTTT.

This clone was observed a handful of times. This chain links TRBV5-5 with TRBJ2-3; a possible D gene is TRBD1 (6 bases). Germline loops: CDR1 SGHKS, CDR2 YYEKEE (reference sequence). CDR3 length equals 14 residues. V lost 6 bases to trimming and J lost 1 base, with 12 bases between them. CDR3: CASKTGYGTDTQYF. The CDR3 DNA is TGTGCCAGCAAAACAGGGTATGGCACAGATACGCAGTATTTT.